A selection of T cell receptor beta chains follows, all from one sample in a study of T cell responses to AZD1222 COVID-19 vaccine. Profiling relied on immunoSEQ multiplex PCR, and the TCRdb table lists in-frame clones only, not all of them. In the table there are around 28,000 clones, around nine tenths of which are singletons. This specimen consisted of peripheral blood, obtained on day 0 of AZD1222 vaccination. These receptor sequences come from an adult in good health. CDR3s leave out the opening cysteine and the closing phenylalanine or tryptophan.

j_gene,v_gene,CDR3aa
TRBJ2-5,TRBV11-2,ASSTLASGRAEETQY
TRBJ1-5,TRBV14,ASSLHRTRNQPQH
TRBJ2-7,TRBV6-2/TRBV6-3,ASSYWRATGEQY
TRBJ1-4,TRBV30,AWSVMGASNEKLF
TRBJ2-7,TRBV2,ASVWDLAGEQY
TRBJ1-6,TRBV5-1,ASSLQGGDSPLH
TRBJ2-6,TRBV6-2/TRBV6-3,ASSKDSSGANVLT
TRBJ2-3,TRBV5-1,ASSYLSTADTQY
TRBJ1-6,TRBV4-1,ASSQEAGAISSPLH
TRBJ1-4,TRBV6-2/TRBV6-3,ASSYPSGAATNEKLF
TRBJ2-7,TRBV29-1,SVTQGAYEQY
TRBJ2-1,TRBV5-1,ASSPGQSYNEQF
TRBJ2-2,TRBV5-1,ASSFQSGINTGELF
TRBJ2-1,TRBV6-5,ASSTSGYNEQF
TRBJ2-7,TRBV12-5,ASGPAGLKDEQY
TRBJ1-1,TRBV19,ASSIAVMNTEAF
TRBJ2-7,TRBV5-1,ASSPNLAGAYEQY
TRBJ1-3,TRBV2,ASSVNSGNTIY
TRBJ1-1,TRBV30,AWSVVGLRRDTEAF
TRBJ2-1,TRBV12-5,ASGLVQGLAYNEQF
TRBJ2-2,TRBV2,ASTPRPSGNTGELF
TRBJ1-3,TRBV2,ASSRDRLSSGNTIY
TRBJ1-5,TRBV5-8,ASSLEGQTVSNQPQH
TRBJ2-7,TRBV7-8,ASSRAVAVPYEQY
TRBJ2-7,TRBV3-1/TRBV3-2,ASSPQTDVTYEQY
TRBJ2-1,TRBV5-4,ASSRRNGDEQF
TRBJ2-3,TRBV7-2,ASSLEPWTDTQY
TRBJ1-4,TRBV19,ASRLPTGSGEKLF
TRBJ2-7,TRBV10-3,AITKTPGNYEQY
TRBJ1-1,TRBV7-9,ASRTRPGTSGDTEAF
TRBJ2-7,TRBV19,ASSRLAGLNEQY
TRBJ1-6,TRBV18,ASSPTGVSNNSPLH
TRBJ1-2,TRBV19,ASSIEDRGHGYT
TRBJ2-3,TRBV9,ASSPGGRGTDTQY
TRBJ2-7,TRBV19,ASSMRMWAGQLYEQY
TRBJ2-1,TRBV6-5,ASSSHSAGWEF
TRBJ2-4,TRBV11-2,ASSSIQKLAGAAKNIQY
TRBJ2-3,TRBV30,AWSVRGRKGTDTQY
TRBJ2-7,TRBV3-1/TRBV3-2,ASSQDINYEQY
TRBJ1-2,TRBV5-4,ASSFEPATYGYT
TRBJ1-1,TRBV18,ASSPPSLGAEAF
TRBJ2-7,TRBV6-2/TRBV6-3,ASSYSDRGGYEQY
TRBJ1-1,TRBV5-1,ASSRGMNTEAF
TRBJ2-7,TRBV6-2/TRBV6-3,ASSPPSARRSYEQY
TRBJ2-5,TRBV28,ASRTGKETQY
TRBJ2-5,TRBV10-3,AISGLGNQETQY
TRBJ1-5,TRBV24-1,ATSGLGYQPQH
TRBJ1-2,TRBV11-2,ASSFWDRGQANYGYT
TRBJ2-3,TRBV5-4,ASSPSVGEGADTQY
TRBJ1-1,TRBV3-1/TRBV3-2,ASSQEGGMNTEAF
TRBJ2-7,TRBV28,ASALAGGRSSYEQY
TRBJ2-1,TRBV2,ASSEVRGWTSGRYEQF